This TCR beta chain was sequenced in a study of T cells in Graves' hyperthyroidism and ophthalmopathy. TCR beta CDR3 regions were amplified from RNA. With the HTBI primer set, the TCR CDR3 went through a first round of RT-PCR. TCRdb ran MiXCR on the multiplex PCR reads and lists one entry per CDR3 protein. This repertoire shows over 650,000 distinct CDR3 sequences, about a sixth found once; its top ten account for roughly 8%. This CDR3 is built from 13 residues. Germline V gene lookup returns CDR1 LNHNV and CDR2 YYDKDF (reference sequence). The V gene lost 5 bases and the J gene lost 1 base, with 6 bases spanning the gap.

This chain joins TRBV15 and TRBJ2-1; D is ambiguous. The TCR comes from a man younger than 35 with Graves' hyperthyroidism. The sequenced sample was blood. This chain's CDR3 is CATSPLSYNEQFF. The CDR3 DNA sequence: TGTGCCACCAGCCCTTTATCCTACAATGAGCAGTTCTTC.